A single sample gave rise to the 5 T cell receptor beta chains below, sequenced in a study of shared clonotypes between healthy human individuals. The protocol was immunoSEQ multiplex PCR, while the TCRdb copy is restricted to in-frame clones and leaves out a portion. The sample carries 2 million to 3 million clones, 90% to 95% recorded once. What was sequenced was naive CD4+ T cells sorted from blood. Subset of the sample: CD45RA+ positively selected. All receptors come from a man younger than 35 in good health.

The V and J genes are TRBV10-1 and TRBJ2-5; D may be TRBD1 (5 bases). The J call may not be correct, given that the DNA end is closer to TRBJ2-7. The length of the CDR3 is 14 residues. Germline V gives CDR1 WNHNN, CDR2 SYGVQD (reference sequence). For the CDR3, the DNA is TGCGCCAGCAGTGCTGGGCAGGGAACCCACGAGCAGTACTTC. This translates into CASSAGQGTHEQYF.

The rearrangement uses TRBV9 and TRBJ2-1; 9 bases fit TRBD2. The CDR3 is 15 amino acids. The germline V gene has CDR1 SGDLS and CDR2 YYNGEE. V gave up 3 bases and J gave up 3 bases; unmatched junction bases: 4. The CDR3 here is CASSAAGGDYNEQFF. DNA of the CDR3: TGTGCCAGCAGCGCTGCGGGGGGGGACTACAATGAGCAGTTCTTC.

As for this clone: Additional DNA sequences in this sample encode the identical CDR3. This rearrangement joins TRBV5-1 to TRBJ1-1, with D uncertain. The V end lost 0 bases, the J end lost 2 bases, and 5 bases lay between the germline ends. The CDR3 is made up of 13 amino acids. CDR1 SGHRS and CDR2 YFSETQ come from the germline V gene. As DNA, the CDR3 is TGCGCCAGCAGCTTGGGGCTTAACACTGAAGCTTTCTTT. This gives the protein CASSLGLNTEAFF.

This chain links TRBV18 with TRBJ1-2, with a possible D match to TRBD1 (5 bases). The germline V and J ends were trimmed by 3 bases and 10 bases, with 15 bases remaining between them. The V gene's germline CDR1 is KGHSH and CDR2 LQKENI. The CDR3 length is 13 residues. The CDR3 region has the DNA TGTGCCAGCTCACCGGCGCGCGGGACGCCCTACACCTTC. Protein: CASSPARGTPYTF.

V is TRBV6-6 and J is TRBJ2-3; D perhaps matches TRBD1 (5 bases). CDR1 and CDR2 from the germline V gene are MNHNY and SVGAGI (reference sequence). V was pared by 4 bases and J by 4 bases, with 15 bases between. The CDR3 extends over 15 amino acids. The CDR3 DNA sequence: TGTGCCAGCAGTTCTCAGGGCCTTTCCCCAGATACGCAGTATTTT. Translation: CASSSQGLSPDTQYF.